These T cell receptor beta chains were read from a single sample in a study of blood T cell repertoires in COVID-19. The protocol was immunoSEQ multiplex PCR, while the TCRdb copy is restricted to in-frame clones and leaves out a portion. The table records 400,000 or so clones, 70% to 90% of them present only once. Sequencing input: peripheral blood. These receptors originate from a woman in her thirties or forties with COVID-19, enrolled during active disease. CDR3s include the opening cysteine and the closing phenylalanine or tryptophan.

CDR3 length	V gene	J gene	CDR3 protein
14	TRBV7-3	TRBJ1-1	CASSRSTRGTEAFF
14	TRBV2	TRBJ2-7	CASSENRPSYEQYF
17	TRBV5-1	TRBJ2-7	CASSLGPGQGMGYEQYF
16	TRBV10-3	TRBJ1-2	CAISELEGQGSDGYTF
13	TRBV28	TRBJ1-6	CASSGQKNSPLHF
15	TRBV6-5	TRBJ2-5	CASSKTSGSVETQYF
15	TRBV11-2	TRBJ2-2	CASSFVGAPTGELFF
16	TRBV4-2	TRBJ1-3	CASSQGRQGGENTIYF
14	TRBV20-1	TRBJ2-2	CSASRRFGSGELFF
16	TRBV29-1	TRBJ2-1	CSQTQTKGASYNEQFF
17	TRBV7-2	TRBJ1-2	CASSLGGGQGASYGYTF
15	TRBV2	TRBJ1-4	CASSIQGQGNEKLFF
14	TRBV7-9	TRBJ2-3	CASSPDRGGDTQYF
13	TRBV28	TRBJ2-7	CASTTVVPDEQYF
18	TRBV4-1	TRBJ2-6	CASSQRRSAATGANVLTF
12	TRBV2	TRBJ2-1	CASSQGAREQFF
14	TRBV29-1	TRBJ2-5	CSVERREVYGTQYF
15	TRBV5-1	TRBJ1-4	CASSRQGSFNEKLFF
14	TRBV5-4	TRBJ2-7	CASSLAHSSYEQYF
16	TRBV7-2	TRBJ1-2	CASSSALGQGRAGYTF
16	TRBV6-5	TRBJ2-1	CASSYSLAGVKNEQFF
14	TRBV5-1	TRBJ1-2	CASSLAQAVYGYTF
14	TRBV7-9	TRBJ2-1	CASSVPTGANEQFF
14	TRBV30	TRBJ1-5	CAWSVLQGDQPQHF
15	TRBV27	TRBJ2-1	CASSPRGQGGNEQFF
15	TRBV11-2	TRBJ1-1	CASSARQGGYTEAFF
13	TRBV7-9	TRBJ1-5	CATSREGGQPQHF
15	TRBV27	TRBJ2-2	CASTGGASDTGELFF
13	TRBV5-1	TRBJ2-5	CASSPQGQETQYF
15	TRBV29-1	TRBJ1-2	CSHLHETEPLYGYTF
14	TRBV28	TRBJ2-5	CASLPRTYLGTQYF
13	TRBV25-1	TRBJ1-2	CASSVQGSGGYTF
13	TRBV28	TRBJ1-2	CASTYGGNYGYTF
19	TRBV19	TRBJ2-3	CASSRSLTSGGARGDTQYF
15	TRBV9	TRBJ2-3	CASSVSGASTDTQYF
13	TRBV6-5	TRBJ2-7	CASSFQGPYEQYF
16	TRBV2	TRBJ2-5	CASSATGAGNQETQYF
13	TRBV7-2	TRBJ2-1	CASSYRSGNEQFF
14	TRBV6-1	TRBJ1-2	CASSEGTANYGYTF
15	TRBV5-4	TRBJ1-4	CASSTRQGTNEKLFF
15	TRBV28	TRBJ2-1	CASSFRREWINEQFF
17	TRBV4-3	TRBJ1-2	CASSHQTGASPNYGYTF
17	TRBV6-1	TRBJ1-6	CASSGGAGGLANSPLHF
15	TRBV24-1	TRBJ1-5	CATSEGTGKHQPQHF
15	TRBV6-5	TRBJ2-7	CASSYPKTGGYEQYF
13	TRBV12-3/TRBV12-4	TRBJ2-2	CASRGQNTGELFF